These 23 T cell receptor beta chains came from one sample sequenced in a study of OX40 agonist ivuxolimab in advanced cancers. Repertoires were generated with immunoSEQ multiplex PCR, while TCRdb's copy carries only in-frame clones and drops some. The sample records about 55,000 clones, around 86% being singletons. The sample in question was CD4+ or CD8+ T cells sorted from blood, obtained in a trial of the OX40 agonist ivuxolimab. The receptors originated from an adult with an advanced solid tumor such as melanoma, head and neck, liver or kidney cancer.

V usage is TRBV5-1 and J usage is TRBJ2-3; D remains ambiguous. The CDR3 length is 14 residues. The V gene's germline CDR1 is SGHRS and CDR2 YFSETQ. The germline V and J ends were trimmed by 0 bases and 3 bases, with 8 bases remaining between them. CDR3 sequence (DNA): TGCGCCAGCAGCTTGGGGTACAAAACAGATACGCAGTATTTT. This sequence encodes CASSLGYKTDTQYF.

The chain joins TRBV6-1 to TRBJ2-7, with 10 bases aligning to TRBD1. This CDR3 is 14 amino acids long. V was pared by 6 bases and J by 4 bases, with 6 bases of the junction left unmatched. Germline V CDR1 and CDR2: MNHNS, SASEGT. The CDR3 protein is CASRIGQGGYEQYF. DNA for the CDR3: TGTGCCAGCAGAATCGGACAGGGGGGTTACGAGCAGTACTTC.

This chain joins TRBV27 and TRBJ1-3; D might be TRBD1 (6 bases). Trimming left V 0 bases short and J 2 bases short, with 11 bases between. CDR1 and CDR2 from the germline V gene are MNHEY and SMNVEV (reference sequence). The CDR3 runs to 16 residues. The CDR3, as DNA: TGTGCCAGCAGTTTATCCCGGGGGGGCGCTGGAAACACCATATATTTT. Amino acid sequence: CASSLSRGGAGNTIYF.

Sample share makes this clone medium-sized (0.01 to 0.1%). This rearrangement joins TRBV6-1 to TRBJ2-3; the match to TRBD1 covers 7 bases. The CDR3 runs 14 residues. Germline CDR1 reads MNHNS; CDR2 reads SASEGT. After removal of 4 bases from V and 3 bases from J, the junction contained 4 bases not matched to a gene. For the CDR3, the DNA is TGTGCCAGCAGTGCCAGGGGGTCGACAGATACGCAGTATTTT. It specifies CASSARGSTDTQYF.

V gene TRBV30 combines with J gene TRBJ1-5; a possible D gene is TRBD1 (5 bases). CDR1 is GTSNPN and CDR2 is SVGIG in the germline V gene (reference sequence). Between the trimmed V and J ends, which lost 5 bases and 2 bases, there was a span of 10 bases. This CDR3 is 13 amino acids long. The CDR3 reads CAWGRDGNQPQHF. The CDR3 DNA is TGTGCCTGGGGACGGGACGGCAATCAGCCCCAGCATTTT. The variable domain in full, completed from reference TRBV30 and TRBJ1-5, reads SQTIHQWPATLVQPVGSPLSLECTVEGTSNPNLYWYRQAAGRGLQLLFYSVGIGQISSEVPQNLSASRPQDRQFILSSKKLLLSDSGFYLCAWGRDGNQPQHFGDGTRLSIL.

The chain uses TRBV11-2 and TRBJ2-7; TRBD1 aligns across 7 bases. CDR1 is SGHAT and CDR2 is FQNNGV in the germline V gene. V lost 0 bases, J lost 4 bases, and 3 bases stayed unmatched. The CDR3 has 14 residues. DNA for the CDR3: TGTGCCAGCAGCTTAGACAGGGGGTTATACGAGCAGTACTTC. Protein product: CASSLDRGLYEQYF.

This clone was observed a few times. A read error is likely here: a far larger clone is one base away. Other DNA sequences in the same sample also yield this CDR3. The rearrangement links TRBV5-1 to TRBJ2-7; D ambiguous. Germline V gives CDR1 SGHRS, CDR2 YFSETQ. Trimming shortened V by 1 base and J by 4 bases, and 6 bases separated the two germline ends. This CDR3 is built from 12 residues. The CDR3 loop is CASSLSSYEQYF. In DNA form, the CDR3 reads TGCGCCAGCAGCTTGTCCTCGTACGAGCAGTACTTC.

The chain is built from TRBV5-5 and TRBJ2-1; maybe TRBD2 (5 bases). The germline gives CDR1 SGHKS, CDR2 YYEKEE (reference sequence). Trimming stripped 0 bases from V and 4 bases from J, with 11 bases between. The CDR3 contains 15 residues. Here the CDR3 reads CASSLVGGSYNEQFF. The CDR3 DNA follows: TGTGCCAGCAGCTTGGTGGGTGGGAGTTACAATGAGCAGTTCTTC.

The CDR3 bases are TGCGCCAGCAGTGAGTCGGGGAGATCCTACGAGCAGTACTTC. It translates to CASSESGRSYEQYF. This chain uses TRBV10-1 with TRBJ2-7; D may be TRBD2 (5 bases). The CDR3 extends over 14 amino acids. CDR1 and CDR2 from the germline V gene are WNHNN and SYGVQD (reference sequence). Trimming removed 0 bases from V and 1 base from J, with 7 bases in between.

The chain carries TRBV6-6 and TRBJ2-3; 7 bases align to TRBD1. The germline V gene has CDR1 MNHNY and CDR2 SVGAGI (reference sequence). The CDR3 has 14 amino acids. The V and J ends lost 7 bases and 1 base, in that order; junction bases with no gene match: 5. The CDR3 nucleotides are TGTGCCAGCATCAAGGACAGGCGCACAGATACGCAGTATTTT. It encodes CASIKDRRTDTQYF.

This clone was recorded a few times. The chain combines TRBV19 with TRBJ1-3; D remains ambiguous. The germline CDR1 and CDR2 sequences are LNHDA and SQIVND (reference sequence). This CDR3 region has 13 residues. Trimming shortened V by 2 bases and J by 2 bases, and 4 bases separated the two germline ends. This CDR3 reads CASSIMTGNTIYF. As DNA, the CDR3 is TGTGCCAGTAGTATAATGACTGGAAACACCATATATTTT.

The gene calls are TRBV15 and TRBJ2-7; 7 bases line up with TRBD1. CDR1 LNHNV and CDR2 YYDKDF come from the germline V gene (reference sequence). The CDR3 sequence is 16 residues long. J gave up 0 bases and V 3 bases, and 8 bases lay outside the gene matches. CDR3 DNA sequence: TGTGCCACCAGCAGGCTTAGGACAGGAAGCTCCTACGAGCAGTACTTC. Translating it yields CATSRLRTGSSYEQYF.

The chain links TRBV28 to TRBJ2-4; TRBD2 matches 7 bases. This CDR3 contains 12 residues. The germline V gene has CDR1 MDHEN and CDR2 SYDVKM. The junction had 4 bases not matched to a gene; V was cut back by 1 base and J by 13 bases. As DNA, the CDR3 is TGTGCCAGCAGTTTATTGCGGGGGAGGCAGTACTTC. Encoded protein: CASSLLRGRQYF.

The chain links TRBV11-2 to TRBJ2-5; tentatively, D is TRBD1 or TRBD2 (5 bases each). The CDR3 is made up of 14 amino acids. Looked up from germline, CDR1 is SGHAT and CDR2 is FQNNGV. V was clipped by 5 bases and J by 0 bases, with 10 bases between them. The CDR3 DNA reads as TGTGCCAGCAGCCGAGGGACGGACCAAGAGACCCAGTACTTC. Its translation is CASSRGTDQETQYF.

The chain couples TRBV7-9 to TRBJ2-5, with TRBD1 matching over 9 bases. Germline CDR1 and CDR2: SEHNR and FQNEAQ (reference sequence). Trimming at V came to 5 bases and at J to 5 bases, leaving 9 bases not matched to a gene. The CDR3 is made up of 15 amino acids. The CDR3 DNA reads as TGTGCCAGCAGCCGTACGACAGGGGGAGCGGAGACCCAGTACTTC. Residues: CASSRTTGGAETQYF.

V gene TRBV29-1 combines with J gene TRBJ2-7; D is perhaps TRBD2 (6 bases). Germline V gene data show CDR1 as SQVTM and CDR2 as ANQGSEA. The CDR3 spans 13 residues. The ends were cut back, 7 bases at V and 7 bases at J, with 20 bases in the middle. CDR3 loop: CSGGSGRGYEQYF. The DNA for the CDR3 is TGCAGCGGGGGTTCGGGACGGGGGTATGAGCAGTACTTC.

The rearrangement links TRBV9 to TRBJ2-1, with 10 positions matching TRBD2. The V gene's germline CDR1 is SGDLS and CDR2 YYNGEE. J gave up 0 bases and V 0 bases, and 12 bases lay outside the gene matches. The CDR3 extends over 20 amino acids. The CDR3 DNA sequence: TGTGCCAGCAGCGTAGTGGGACTAGCGACTACTAAGAGCTCCTACAATGAGCAGTTCTTC. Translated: CASSVVGLATTKSSYNEQFF.

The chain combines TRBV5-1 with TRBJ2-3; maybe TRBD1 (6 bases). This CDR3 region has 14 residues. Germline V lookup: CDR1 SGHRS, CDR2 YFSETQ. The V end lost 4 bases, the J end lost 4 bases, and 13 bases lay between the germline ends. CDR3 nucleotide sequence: TGCGCCAGCAGCATACAGGGTCAGGCAGATACGCAGTATTTT. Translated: CASSIQGQADTQYF.

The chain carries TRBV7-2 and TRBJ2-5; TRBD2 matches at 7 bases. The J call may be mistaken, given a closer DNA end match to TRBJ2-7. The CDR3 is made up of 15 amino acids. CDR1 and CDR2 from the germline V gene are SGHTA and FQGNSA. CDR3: CASSPDPSGSYEQYF. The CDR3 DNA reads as TGTGCCAGCAGCCCCGACCCTAGCGGATCCTACGAGCAGTACTTC.

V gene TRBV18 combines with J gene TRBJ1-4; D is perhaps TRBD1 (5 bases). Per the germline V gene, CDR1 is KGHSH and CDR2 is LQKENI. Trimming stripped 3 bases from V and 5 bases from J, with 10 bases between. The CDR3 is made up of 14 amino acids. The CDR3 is CASSPGRQNEKLFF. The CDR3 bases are TGTGCCAGCTCACCGGGTCGACAGAATGAAAAACTGTTTTTT.

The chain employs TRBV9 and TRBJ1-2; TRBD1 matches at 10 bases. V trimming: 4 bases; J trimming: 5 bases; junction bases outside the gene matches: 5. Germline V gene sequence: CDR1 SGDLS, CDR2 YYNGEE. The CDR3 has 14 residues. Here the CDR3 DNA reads TGTGCCAGCAGCATTAGGGACAGGGGATATGGCTACACCTTC. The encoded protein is CASSIRDRGYGYTF.

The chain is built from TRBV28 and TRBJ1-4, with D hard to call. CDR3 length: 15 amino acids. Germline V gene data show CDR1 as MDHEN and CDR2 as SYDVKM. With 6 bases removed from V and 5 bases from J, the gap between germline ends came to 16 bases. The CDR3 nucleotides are TGTGCCAGCAGGGATGAGGACGGAAGAAATGAAAAACTGTTTTTT. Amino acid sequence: CASRDEDGRNEKLFF.

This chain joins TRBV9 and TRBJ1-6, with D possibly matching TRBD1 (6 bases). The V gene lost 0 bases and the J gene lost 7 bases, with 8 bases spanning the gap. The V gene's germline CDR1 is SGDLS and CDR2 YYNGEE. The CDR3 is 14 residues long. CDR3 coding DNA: TGTGCCAGCAGCGTAGGAGGGGGAAATTCACCCCTCCACTTT. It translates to CASSVGGGNSPLHF.